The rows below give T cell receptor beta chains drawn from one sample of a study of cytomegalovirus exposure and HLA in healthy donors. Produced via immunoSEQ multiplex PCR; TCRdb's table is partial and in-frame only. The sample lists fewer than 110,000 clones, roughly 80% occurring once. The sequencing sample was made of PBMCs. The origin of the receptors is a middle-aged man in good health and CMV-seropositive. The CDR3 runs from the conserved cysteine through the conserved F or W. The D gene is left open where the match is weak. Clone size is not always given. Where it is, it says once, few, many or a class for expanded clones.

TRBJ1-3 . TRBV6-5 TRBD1 CASRDTGTGVNTIYF TGTGCCAGCAGAGATACCGGGACAGGGGTAAACACCATATATTTT
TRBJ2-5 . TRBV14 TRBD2 CASSQGGPGLADYQETQYF TGTGCCAGCAGCCAAGGTGGTCCGGGACTAGCAGATTACCAAGAGACCCAGTACTTC
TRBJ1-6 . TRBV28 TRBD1 CASSFGQGNSPLHF TGTGCCAGCAGTTTCGGACAGGGAAATTCACCCCTCCACTTT
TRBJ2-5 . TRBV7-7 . CASSIDRETQYF TGTGCCAGCAGCATCGACAGGGAGACCCAGTACTTC
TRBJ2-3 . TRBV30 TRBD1 CAWSTGSGAAADTQYF TGTGCCTGGTCGACAGGGTCCGGGGCGGCCGCAGATACGCAGTATTTT
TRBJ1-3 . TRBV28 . CASSPPPPSGGNTIYF TGTGCCAGCAGTCCCCCGCCGCCTAGTGGTGGAAACACCATATATTTT
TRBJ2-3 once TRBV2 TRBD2 CASKTSETDTQYF TGTGCCAGCAAGACTAGCGAAACAGATACGCAGTATTTT
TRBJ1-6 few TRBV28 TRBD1 CASNDRGYPPLHF TGTGCCAGCAACGACAGGGGGTATCCACCCCTCCACTTT
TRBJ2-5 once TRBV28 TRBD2 CATRGSGTVQTQYF TGTGCCACCAGGGGTAGCGGGACCGTCCAGACCCAGTACTTC
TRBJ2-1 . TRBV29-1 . CSVISANLYNEQFF TGCAGCGTCATCTCCGCGAACCTCTACAATGAGCAGTTCTTC
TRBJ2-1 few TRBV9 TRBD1 CASSVGTGPYNEQFF TGTGCCAGCAGCGTAGGGACAGGGCCTTACAATGAGCAGTTCTTC
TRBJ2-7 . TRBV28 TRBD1 CASRHPDIRDRTYEQYF TGTGCCAGCAGACACCCCGACATACGGGACAGAACCTACGAGCAGTACTTC
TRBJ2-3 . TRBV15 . CATSGGGLSTDTQYF TGTGCCACCAGCGGAGGGGGGCTGAGCACAGATACGCAGTATTTT
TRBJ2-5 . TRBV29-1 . CSVEERLETQYF TGCAGCGTTGAAGAACGACTTGAGACCCAGTACTTC
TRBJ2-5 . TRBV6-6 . CASSYPGGAQETQYF TGTGCCAGCAGTTACCCCGGAGGGGCCCAAGAGACCCAGTACTTC
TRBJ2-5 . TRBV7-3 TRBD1 CASSPGQGGMETQYF TGTGCCAGCAGCCCCGGACAGGGGGGGATGGAGACCCAGTACTTC
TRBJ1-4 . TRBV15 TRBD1 CATSRGTEVGEKLFF TGTGCCACCAGCAGGGGGACAGAGGTCGGGGAAAAACTGTTTTTT
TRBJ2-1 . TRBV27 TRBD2 CASSLNLAGEQFF TGTGCCAGCAGTTTAAACTTAGCGGGAGAGCAGTTCTTC
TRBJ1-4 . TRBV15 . CATSGTGLEGTNEKLFF TGTGCCACCAGCGGCACCGGCCTGGAGGGAACTAATGAAAAACTGTTTTTT
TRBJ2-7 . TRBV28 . CASTRATVYEQYF TGTGCCAGTACCAGAGCGACAGTCTACGAGCAGTACTTC
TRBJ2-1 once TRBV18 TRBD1 CASSPYKGANEQFF TGTGCCAGCTCACCATATAAGGGGGCGAATGAGCAGTTCTTC
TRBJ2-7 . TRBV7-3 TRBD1 CASSPEGGALYEQYF TGTGCCAGCAGCCCCGAAGGGGGCGCCTTATACGAGCAGTACTTC
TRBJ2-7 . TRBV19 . CASSSPSSHEQYF TGTGCCAGTAGTTCGCCTAGTTCGCACGAGCAGTACTTC
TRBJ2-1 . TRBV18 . CASSPRESDEQFF TGTGCCAGCTCACCGCGGGAAAGCGATGAGCAGTTCTTC
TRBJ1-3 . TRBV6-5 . CASSYSVSSGNTIYF TGTGCCAGCAGTTACTCGGTTAGCTCTGGAAACACCATATATTTT
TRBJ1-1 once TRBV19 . CASSILPGAMNTEAFF TGTGCCAGTAGTATCCTCCCAGGGGCAATGAACACTGAAGCTTTCTTT
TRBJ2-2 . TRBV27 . CASNSNIGDSYSGELFF TGTGCCAGCAATTCTAATATAGGGGACTCCTACTCCGGGGAGCTGTTTTTT
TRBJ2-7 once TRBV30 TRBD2 CAGRWGGVHEQYF TGTGCGGGTAGGTGGGGGGGGGTCCACGAGCAGTACTTC
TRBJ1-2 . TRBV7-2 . CASSLDQGLNYGYTF TGTGCCAGCAGCTTAGATCAGGGGTTGAACTATGGCTACACCTTC
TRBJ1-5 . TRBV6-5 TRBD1 CASSGEQGVQPQHF TGTGCCAGCAGTGGGGAACAGGGGGTTCAGCCCCAGCATTTT
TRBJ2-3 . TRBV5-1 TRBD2 CASTLPGREGPDTQYF TGCGCCAGCACCCTCCCCGGGCGGGAGGGCCCAGATACGCAGTATTTT
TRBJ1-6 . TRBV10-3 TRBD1 CAIQDRGVDSPLHF TGTGCCATCCAGGACAGGGGGGTCGATTCACCCCTCCACTTT
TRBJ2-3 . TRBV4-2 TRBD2 CASSQSTSGSGTDTQYF TGTGCCAGCAGCCAATCTACTAGCGGAAGTGGTACAGATACGCAGTATTTT
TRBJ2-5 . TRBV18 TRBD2 CASSPGWASGSGLTSQETQYF TGTGCCAGCTCACCGGGTTGGGCTAGCGGGAGTGGGCTCACTTCCCAAGAGACCCAGTACTTC
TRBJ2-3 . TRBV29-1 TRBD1 CSVEGQGTDTQYF TGCAGCGTTGAGGGACAGGGGACAGATACGCAGTATTTT
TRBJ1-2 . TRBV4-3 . CASSSGVGNYGYTF TGCGCCAGCAGCTCCGGGGTAGGGAACTATGGCTACACCTTC
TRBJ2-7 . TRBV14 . CASSQPITGEQYF TGTGCCAGCAGCCAACCTATTACGGGGGAGCAGTACTTC
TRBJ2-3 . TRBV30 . CAWSIALSTDTQYF TGTGCCTGGAGTATCGCCCTAAGCACAGATACGCAGTATTTT
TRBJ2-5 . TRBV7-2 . CASSLAPALTLQETQYF TGTGCCAGCAGCTTAGCGCCGGCCCTGACTCTCCAAGAGACCCAGTACTTC
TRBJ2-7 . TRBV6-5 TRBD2 CASRASGSYEQYF TGTGCCAGCAGGGCTAGCGGGAGCTACGAGCAGTACTTC
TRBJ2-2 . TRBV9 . CARVPVGELFF TGTGCCAGGGTTCCAGTCGGGGAGCTGTTTTTT
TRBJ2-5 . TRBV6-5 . CASSYSSGLGAETQYF TGTGCCAGCAGTTACTCGTCGGGACTTGGGGCAGAGACCCAGTACTTC
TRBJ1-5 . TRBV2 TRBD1 CASSLDRGLQPQHF TGTGCCAGCAGTCTAGACAGGGGGCTTCAGCCCCAGCATTTT
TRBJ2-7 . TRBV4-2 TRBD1 CASSQTGTGLYEQYF TGTGCCAGCAGCCAGACAGGGACAGGCTTATACGAGCAGTACTTC
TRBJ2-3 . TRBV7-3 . CASSLTYYGAPSTDTQYF TGTGCCAGCAGCTTAACCTACTATGGGGCCCCTAGCACAGATACGCAGTATTTT
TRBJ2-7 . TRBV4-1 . CASSPNKDYEQYF TGCGCCAGCAGCCCGAATAAAGATTACGAGCAGTACTTC
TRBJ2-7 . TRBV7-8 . CASSQTEISSYEQYF TGTGCCAGCAGCCAGACAGAGATCTCCTCCTACGAGCAGTACTTC
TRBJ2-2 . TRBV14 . CASSQDRGVMNTGELFF TGTGCCAGCAGCCAAGATCGCGGGGTTATGAACACCGGGGAGCTGTTTTTT